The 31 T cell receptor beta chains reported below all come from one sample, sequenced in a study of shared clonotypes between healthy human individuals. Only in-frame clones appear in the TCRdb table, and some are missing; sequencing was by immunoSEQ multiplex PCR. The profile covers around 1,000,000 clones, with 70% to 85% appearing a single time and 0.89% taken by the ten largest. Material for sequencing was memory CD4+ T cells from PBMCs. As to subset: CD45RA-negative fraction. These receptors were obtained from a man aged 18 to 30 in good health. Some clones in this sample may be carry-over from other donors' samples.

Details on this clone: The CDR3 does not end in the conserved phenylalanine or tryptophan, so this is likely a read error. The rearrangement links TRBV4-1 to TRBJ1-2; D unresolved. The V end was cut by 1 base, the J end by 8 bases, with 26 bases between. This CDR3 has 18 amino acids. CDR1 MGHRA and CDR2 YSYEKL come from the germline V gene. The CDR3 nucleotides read TGCGCCAGCAGCCAAGTAGGTTCCATCTTGTCCTGGGTTGAAGGCTACACCCTC. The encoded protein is CASSQVGSILSWVEGYTL.

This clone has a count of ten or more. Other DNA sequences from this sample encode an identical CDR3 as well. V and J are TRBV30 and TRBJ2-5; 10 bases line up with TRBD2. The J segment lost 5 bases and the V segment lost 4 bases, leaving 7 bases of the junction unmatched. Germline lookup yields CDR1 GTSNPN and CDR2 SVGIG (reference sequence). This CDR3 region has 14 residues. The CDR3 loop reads CAWNLAGAEETQYF. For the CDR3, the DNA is TGTGCCTGGAATCTAGCGGGAGCAGAGGAGACCCAGTACTTC.

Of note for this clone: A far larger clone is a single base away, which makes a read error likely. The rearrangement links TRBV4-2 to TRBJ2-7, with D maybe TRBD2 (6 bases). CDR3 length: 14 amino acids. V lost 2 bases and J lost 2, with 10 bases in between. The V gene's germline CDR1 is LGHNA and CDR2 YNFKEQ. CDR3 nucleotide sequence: TGTGCCAGCAGCCAATTTGCGGGGCCCTACGAGCAGTACTTC. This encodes CASSQFAGPYEQYF.

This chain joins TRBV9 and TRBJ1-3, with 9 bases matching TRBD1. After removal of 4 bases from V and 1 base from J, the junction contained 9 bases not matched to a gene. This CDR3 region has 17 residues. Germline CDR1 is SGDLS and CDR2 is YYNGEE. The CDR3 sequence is CASSLSPGTGSGNTIYF. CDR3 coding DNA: TGTGCCAGCAGCCTAAGCCCCGGGACAGGGTCTGGAAACACCATATATTTT.

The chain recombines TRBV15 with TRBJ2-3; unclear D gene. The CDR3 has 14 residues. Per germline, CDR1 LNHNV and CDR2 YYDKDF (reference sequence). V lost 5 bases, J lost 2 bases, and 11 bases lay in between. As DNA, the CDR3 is TGTGCCACCAGCTGGGCGAGTATCACAGATACGCAGTATTTT. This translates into CATSWASITDTQYF. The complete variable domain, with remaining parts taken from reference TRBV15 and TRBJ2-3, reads DAMVIQNPRYQVTQFGKPVTLSCSQTLNHNVMYWYQQKSSQAPKLLFHYYDKDFNNEADTPDNFQSRRPNTSFCFLDIRSPGLGDTAMYLCATSWASITDTQYFGPGTRLTVL.

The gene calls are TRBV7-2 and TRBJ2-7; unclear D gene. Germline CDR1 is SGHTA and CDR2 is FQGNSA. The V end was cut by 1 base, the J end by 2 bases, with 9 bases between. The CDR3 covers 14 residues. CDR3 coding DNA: TGTGCCAGCAGCTTAGATCTTCCCCCCTACGAGCAGTACTTC. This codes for CASSLDLPPYEQYF.

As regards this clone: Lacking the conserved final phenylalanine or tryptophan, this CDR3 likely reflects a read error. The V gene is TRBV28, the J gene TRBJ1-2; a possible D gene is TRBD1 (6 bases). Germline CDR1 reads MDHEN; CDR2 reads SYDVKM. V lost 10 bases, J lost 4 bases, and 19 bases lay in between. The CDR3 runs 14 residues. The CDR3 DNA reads TGTGCCACCTACCAATTGGGAGGGGGCTATGGCTACACCCTC. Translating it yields CATYQLGGGYGYTL.

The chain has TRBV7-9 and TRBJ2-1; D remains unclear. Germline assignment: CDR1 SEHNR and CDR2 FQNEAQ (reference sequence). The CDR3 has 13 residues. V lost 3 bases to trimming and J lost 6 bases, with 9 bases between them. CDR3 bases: TGTGCCAGCAGCTTGTTAAGCAGCAATGAGCAGTTCTTC. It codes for CASSLLSSNEQFF.

The DNA for the CDR3 is TGTGCCAGCACTTCAACCATCCAGGGGACCTACGAGCAGTACTTC. It encodes CASTSTIQGTYEQYF. The genes are TRBV28 and TRBJ2-7; a possible D gene is TRBD1 (6 bases). Germline V CDR1 and CDR2: MDHEN, SYDVKM. Deletions cut 7 bases from V and 2 bases from J, with 18 bases between. This CDR3 spans 15 amino acids.

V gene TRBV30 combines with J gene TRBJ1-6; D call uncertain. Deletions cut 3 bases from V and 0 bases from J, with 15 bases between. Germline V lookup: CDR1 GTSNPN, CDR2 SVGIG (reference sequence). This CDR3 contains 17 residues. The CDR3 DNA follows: TGTGCCTGGAGGGGGATGGACGGAATCTCCTATAATTCACCCCTCCACTTT. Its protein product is CAWRGMDGISYNSPLHF. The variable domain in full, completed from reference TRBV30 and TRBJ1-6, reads SQTIHQWPATLVQPVGSPLSLECTVEGTSNPNLYWYRQAAGRGLQLLFYSVGIGQISSEVPQNLSASRPQDRQFILSSKKLLLSDSGFYLCAWRGMDGISYNSPLHFGNGTRLTVT.

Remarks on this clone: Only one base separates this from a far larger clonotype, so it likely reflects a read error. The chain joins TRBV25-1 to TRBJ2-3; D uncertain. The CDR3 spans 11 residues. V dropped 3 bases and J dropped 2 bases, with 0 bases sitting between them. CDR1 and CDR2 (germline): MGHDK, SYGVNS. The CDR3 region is CASSDTDTQYF. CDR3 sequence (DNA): TGTGCCAGCAGTGACACAGATACGCAGTATTTT.

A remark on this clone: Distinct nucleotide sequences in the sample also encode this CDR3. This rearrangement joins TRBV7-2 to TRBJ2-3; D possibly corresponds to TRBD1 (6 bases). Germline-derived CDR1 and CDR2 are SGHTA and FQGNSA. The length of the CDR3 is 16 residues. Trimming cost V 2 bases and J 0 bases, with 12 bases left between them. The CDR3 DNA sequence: TGTGCCAGCAGCTTAAGGGCAGGGGCCAGCACAGATACGCAGTATTTT. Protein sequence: CASSLRAGASTDTQYF.

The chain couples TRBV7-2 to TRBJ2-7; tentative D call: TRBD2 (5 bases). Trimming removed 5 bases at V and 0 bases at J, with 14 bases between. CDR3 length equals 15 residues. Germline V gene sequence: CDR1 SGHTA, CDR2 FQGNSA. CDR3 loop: CASSDTKSGSYEQYF. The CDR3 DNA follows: TGTGCCAGCAGCGACACCAAAAGCGGCTCCTACGAGCAGTACTTC.

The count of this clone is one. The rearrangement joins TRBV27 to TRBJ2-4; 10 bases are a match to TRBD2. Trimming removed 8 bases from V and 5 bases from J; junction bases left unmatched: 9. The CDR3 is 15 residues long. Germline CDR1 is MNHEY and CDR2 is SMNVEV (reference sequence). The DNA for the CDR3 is TGTGCCAGCTCGGGGCTAGCGGGAGTCGAAAACATTCAGTACTTC. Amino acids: CASSGLAGVENIQYF.

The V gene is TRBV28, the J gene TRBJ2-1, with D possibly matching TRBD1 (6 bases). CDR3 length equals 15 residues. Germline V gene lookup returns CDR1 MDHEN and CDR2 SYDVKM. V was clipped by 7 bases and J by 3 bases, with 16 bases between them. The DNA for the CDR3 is TGTGCCAGCATAGTGGTAGGGGGTATCTACAATGAGCAGTTCTTC. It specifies CASIVVGGIYNEQFF. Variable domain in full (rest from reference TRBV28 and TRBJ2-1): DVKVTQSSRYLVKRTGEKVFLECVQDMDHENMFWYRQDPGLGLRLIYFSYDVKMKEKGDIPEGYSVSREKKERFSLILESASTNQTSMYLCASIVVGGIYNEQFFGPGTRLTVL.

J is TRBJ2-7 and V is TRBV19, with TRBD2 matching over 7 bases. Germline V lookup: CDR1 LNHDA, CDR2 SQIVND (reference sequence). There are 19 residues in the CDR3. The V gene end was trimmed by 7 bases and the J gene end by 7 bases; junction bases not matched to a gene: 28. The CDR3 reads CASNGTKEFRTLIRDEQYF. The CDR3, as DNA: TGTGCCAGTAACGGGACTAAGGAGTTTCGAACCTTGATCCGAGATGAGCAGTACTTC.

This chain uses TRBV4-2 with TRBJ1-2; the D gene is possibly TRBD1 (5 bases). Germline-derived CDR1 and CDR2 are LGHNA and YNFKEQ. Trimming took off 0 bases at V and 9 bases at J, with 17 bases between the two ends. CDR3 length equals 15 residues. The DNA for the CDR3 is TGTGCCAGCAGCCAAGATCCCTTTGCGGGGGAGAGCTACACCTTC. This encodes CASSQDPFAGESYTF.

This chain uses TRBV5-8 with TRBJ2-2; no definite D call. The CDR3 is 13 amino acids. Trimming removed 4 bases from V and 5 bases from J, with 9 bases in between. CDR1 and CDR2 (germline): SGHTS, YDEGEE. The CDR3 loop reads CASSRVGTGELFF. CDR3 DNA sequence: TGTGCCAGCAGCCGGGTGGGGACCGGGGAGCTGTTTTTT.

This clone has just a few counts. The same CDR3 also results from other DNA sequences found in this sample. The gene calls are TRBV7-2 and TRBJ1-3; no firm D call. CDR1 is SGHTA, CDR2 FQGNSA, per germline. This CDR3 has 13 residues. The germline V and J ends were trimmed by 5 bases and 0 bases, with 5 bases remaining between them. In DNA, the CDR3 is TGTGCCAGCAGCCCGTACTCTGGAAACACCATATATTTT. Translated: CASSPYSGNTIYF.

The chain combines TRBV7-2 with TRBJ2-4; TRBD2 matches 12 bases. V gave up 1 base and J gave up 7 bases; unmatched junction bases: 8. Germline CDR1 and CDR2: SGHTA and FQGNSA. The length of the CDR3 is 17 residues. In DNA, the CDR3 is TGTGCCAGCAGCTTAGAGTCTAGCGGGAGGGCGAGGAACATTCAGTACTTC. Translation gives CASSLESSGRARNIQYF.

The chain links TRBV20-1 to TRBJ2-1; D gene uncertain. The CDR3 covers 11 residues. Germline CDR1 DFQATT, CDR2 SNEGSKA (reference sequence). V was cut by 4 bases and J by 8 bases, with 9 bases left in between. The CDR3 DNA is TGCAGTGCTAATGGGCCCGATGAGCAGTTCTTC. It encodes CSANGPDEQFF.

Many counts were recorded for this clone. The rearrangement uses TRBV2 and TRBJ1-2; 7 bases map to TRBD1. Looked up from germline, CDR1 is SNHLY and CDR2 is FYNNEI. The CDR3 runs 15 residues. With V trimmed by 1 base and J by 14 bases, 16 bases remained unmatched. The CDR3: CASSEGFRGSTTATF. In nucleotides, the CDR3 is TGTGCCAGCAGTGAAGGCTTCAGGGGGTCCACCACTGCTACCTTC.

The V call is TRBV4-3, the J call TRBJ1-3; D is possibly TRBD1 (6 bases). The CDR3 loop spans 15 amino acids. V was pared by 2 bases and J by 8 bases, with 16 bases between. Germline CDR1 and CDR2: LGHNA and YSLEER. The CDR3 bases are TGCGCCAGCAGCCAAAACAGGGCCACCCGGGACACCATATATTTT. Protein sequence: CASSQNRATRDTIYF.

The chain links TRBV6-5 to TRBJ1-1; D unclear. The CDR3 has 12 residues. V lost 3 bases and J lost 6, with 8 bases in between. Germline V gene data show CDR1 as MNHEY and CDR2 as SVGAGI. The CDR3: CASSYTKSEAFF. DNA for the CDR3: TGTGCCAGCAGTTATACCAAATCTGAAGCTTTCTTT.

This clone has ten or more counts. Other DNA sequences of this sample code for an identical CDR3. The CDR3, as DNA: TGTGCCAGCAGCGTAGCGGGAGTAGGCTACAATGAGCAGTTCTTC. Encoded protein: CASSVAGVGYNEQFF. V usage is TRBV9 and J usage is TRBJ2-1, with D possibly matching TRBD2 (6 bases). From germline, CDR1 is SGDLS and CDR2 YYNGEE. The CDR3 is 15 residues long. V was shortened by 0 bases and J by 3 bases, with 10 bases between the two germline ends.

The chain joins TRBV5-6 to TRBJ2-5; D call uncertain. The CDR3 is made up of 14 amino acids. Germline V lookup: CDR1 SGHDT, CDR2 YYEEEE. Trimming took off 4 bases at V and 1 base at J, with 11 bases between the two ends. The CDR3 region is CASSRPGGQETQYF. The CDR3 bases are TGTGCCAGCAGCCGCCCCGGTGGCCAAGAGACCCAGTACTTC.

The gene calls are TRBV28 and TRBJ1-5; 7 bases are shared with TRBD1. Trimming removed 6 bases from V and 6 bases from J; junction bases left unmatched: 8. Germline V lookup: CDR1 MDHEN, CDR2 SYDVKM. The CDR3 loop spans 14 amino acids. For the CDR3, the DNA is TGTGCCAGCAGCCGAGGGGGCTTTGCTCAGCCCCAGCATTTT. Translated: CASSRGGFAQPQHF.

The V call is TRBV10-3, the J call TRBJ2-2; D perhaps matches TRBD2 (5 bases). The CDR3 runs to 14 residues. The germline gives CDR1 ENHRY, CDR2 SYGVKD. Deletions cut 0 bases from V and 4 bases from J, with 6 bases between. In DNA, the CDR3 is TGTGCCATCAGTGAGTCTGGGAGCACCGGGGAGCTGTTTTTT. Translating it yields CAISESGSTGELFF.

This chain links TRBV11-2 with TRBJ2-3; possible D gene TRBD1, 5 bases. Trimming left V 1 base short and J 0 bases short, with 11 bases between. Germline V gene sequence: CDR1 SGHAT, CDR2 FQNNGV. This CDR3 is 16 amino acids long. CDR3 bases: TGTGCCAGCAGCTTAGTAACATACAGGAGCACAGATACGCAGTATTTT. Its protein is CASSLVTYRSTDTQYF.

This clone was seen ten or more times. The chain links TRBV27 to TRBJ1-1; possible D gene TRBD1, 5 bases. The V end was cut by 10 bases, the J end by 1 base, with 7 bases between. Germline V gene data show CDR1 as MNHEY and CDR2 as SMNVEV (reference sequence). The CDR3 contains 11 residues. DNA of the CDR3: TGTGCCAAGACAGAGAACACTGAAGCTTTCTTT. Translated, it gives CAKTENTEAFF.

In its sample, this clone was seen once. CDR3 in amino acids: CASSGTTYEQYF. CDR3 nucleotides: TGTGCCAGCAGTGGCACTACCTACGAGCAGTACTTC. The chain has TRBV28 and TRBJ2-7; D is unresolved. Germline V lookup: CDR1 MDHEN, CDR2 SYDVKM. The CDR3 runs to 12 residues. With 5 bases removed from V and 2 bases from J, the gap between germline ends came to 7 bases.